This T cell receptor (beta chain) was documented in a study of blood T cell repertoires in COVID-19. Trimming took 6 bases from V and 2 from J; bases not matched to a gene: 6. The CDR3 contains 15 residues. Germline values: CDR1 SNHLY, CDR2 FYNNEI. Original processing methods: Reference gene primer amplification in the assay estimated nucleated cell counts. Only in-frame clones appear in the TCRdb table, and some are missing; sequencing was by immunoSEQ multiplex PCR. V, J and clone size were drawn from that table, and D and trimming were deduced from the DNA. The sample lists about 300,000 clones; roughly 83% were seen once.

Sequenced: peripheral blood. The chain combines TRBV2 with TRBJ2-7; 11 bases map to TRBD2. The sequence derives from a human donor with COVID-19, enrolled during active disease. The donor label of this sample is uncertain. The CDR3 bases are TGTGCCAGCAGATTGACTAGCGGGATAACCTACGAGCAGTACTTC. It encodes CASRLTSGITYEQYF.